This T cell receptor beta chain derives from a study of shared clonotypes between healthy human individuals (TCRdb year 2020). In the study overall: Three men and a couple of women, aged 18 to 49 years, made up the cohort. For each donor, CD4 naive and CD4 memory were each run on three plates, CD8 naive on two plates, and CD8 memory on one plate. To increase sequencing depth and limit assay-specific biases, different laboratories used diverse techniques to prepare libraries and sequence TCR repertoires. Each donor's leukapheresis produced roughly between roughly 0.9 and 9 billion PBMCs. To estimate repertoire size and how much clonotype sharing occurs between individuals, the study deeply sequenced the blood TCR repertoires of five or six healthy adults.

TCR CDR3 regions were amplified from genomic DNA by multiplex PCR using the deep immunoSEQ assay. Extracted genomic DNA from each cell subset was spread evenly across all wells of several immunoSEQ 96-well plates, with each plate serving as a replicate. For sorted subsets, approximately 210 ng genomic DNA, equal to approximately 30,000 T cell genomes, was loaded into each replicate PCR. The purified libraries were quantified using a Qubit 3.0 fluorometer, sized with a Bioanalyzer 2100, and then quantified again using the KAPA Library Quantification kit. Every immunoSEQ 96-well plate was sequenced on a dedicated single-read 150-cycle Illumina NextSeq 550 flow cell. In the original analysis: Because the immunoSEQ output held only junctional sequences and lacked quality scores, the filtering could not match the filtering applied to full-length reads. Sequences were annotated with PyIR, a Python wrapper for IgBLAST v1.9, and V/J genes and CDR3 were assigned using IMGT germline references. Any read was removed if the V/J assignment was weak (E-value above 1e-6), the CDR3 was missing, or the read contained stop codons, out-of-frame junctions, or ambiguous translated residues. V3J clonotypes were defined as sequences sharing an identical inferred V gene, J gene, and CDR3 amino acid sequence. The percentage overlap between two repertoires was calculated by dividing the number of shared unique clonotypes by the size of the smaller repertoire. Three approaches were used to assess repertoire richness: RTK rarefaction, the Chao1 estimator, and Recon v2.1 estimates of unobserved clonotypes. For all TCRbeta clonotypes obtained by the gDNA method from several donors, generation probabilities were computed with OLGA. TCRdb provides this immuneACCESS table in a form limited to in-frame rearrangements. Some clones are lacking; in checked studies, under half of them reflect an unresolved V gene, and why the rest are absent is not known. The V and J calls and clone size are taken from that table; D and trimming were inferred from the DNA. The sample yields around 2.1 million clones; more than 90% were counted once. The top ten clones comprise roughly 0.13% of the sample.

The investigation overall reported the following: Compared with non-shared clonotypes, clonotypes shared by all four sorted-subset donors had higher generation probabilities. Sharing across a few donors was observed for about 4.8% of naive CD4, less than 4% of naive CD8, 2% to 2.5% of memory CD4, and roughly 0.4% of memory CD8 clonotypes. The genetic and exposure-history diversity represented was limited by the small number of donors. Sampling was restricted to blood, and TCR repertoires in tissues likely differ from the TCR repertoires found in blood. Larger estimated clonotype richness was generally found for naive subsets than for memory subsets. Based on pairwise subsampling, the degree of clonotype sharing among donors was expected to be affected by sequencing depth. Even with the large sequencing depth, rarefaction of the sorted-subset datasets indicated that sequencing was incomplete.

On this clone: The antigen it binds to is not known. The record has no base qualities; no much larger clone is one base away.

The trim is 9 bases for V and 12 bases for J, with a gap of 15 bases between the germline ends. CDR1 and CDR2 (LNHDA, SQIVND) derive from the germline V gene (reference sequence). Reading from cysteine to phenylalanine, the CDR3 counts 12 amino acids. Of all the DNA, just the CDR3 is kept, 36 bases in frame from base 1. The donors were healthy, HIV-negative adults with no recently reported acute infections or vaccinations. Only Caucasian adults living in Nashville, Tennessee, USA were represented among the donors. Magnetic negative selection was used to enrich CD4+ T cells, after which naive cells were positively selected on CD45RA and the negative fraction became the memory subset. After blood collection by leukapheresis, PBMCs were isolated using Ficoll-Histopaque density gradient centrifugation and then cryopreserved in the vapor phase of liquid nitrogen. Analytical flow cytometry was used to check the purity and quantity of every magnetically sorted T cell population. From each sorted fraction, genomic DNA was isolated and quantified by UV absorbance on a Nanodrop 2000c.

The chain is assembled from TRBV19 and TRBJ1-6; too little of a D gene remains to name it. The TCR originated in a man between 18 and 35 years old in good health. Sequenced material: naive CD4+ T cells sorted from blood. According to the study, the label for this sample's cell subset or site signals: CD45RA+ positively selected. The DNA reads as follows: TGTGCCAGCACCGACCGGGCAGGACCCCTCCACTTT. This translates into CASTDRAGPLHF. Reference TRBV19 and TRBJ1-6 genes cover what lies past the CDR3, so the full variable domain is DGGITQSPKYLFRKEGQNVTLSCEQNLNHDAMYWYRQDPGQGLRLIYYSQIVNDFQKGDIAEGYSVSREKKESFPLTVTSAQKNPTAFYLCASTDRAGPLHFGNGTRLTVT.